This TCR beta chain is from a study of T cells in Graves' hyperthyroidism and ophthalmopathy. The overall study: Peripheral blood was secured at the point of initial diagnosis, before any treatment.

This clonotype showed up many times. The definition of stable Graves' hyperthyroidism was no ophthalmopathy progression within 18 months. Recently diagnosed hyperthyroidism of less than 2 months' duration affected patients aged 18 to 65. Clinical symptoms, serum thyroxine, TRAb, thyroid ultrasound and orbital computed tomography established diagnosis. TCR beta CDR3 regions were amplified from RNA. TCR CDR3 underwent first-round RT-PCR with the HTBI primer set. MiXCR, run by TCRdb on the multiplex PCR reads, gives a single entry per CDR3 protein. The table records 500,000 to 750,000 distinct CDR3 sequences, less than 20% of them present only once. V lost 5 bases, J lost 3 bases, and 26 bases lay in between. The CDR3 totals 18 residues. CDR1 and CDR2 from the germline V gene are MDHEN and SYDVKM.

This TCR came from a woman aged 30 to 39 with Graves' hyperthyroidism. Sequenced input: blood. V is TRBV28 and J is TRBJ2-7, with D perhaps assigned TRBD1 or TRBD2 (5 bases each). The CDR3, as DNA: TGTGCCAGCAGTGAGGGGACGGGGCTGGAGAGGGCCCTCTACGAGCAGTACTTC. This codes for CASSEGTGLERALYEQYF.